This is a list of T cell receptor beta chains from one sample in a study of T cell changes during pregnancy in multiple sclerosis. This table comes from immunoSEQ multiplex PCR, and its TCRdb copy is limited to in-frame clones, with some not included. In the table there are about 74,000 clones, roughly 93% of which are singletons. The sample consisted of peripheral blood, taken in the third trimester of pregnancy. The receptors derive from a female donor with multiple sclerosis, enrolled in a pregnancy study. Both conserved end residues are part of each CDR3. Fields, in order: J gene, D gene, V gene, clone size, CDR3 protein, CDR3 DNA. The D gene is left open where the match is weak. Only some rows state a clone size, as once, few, many or a class for expanded clones.

TRBJ2-1 TRBD2 TRBV4-3 NA CASSQDVASGGAGNEQFF TGCGCCAGCAGCCAAGATGTAGCTAGCGGGGGGGCCGGGAATGAGCAGTTCTTC
TRBJ1-2 NA TRBV6-5 NA CASSYSSTTVYGYTF TGTGCCAGCAGTTACTCGTCCACGACAGTCTATGGCTACACCTTC
TRBJ1-2 TRBD1 TRBV29-1 NA CSTEQGAYGYTF TGCAGCACCGAACAGGGGGCGTATGGCTACACCTTC
TRBJ1-2 NA TRBV7-3 NA CASSLIGGYGYTF TGTGCCAGCAGCTTAATCGGGGGCTATGGCTACACCTTC
TRBJ2-7 TRBD1 TRBV5-1 once CASSQDRGQVEQYF TGCGCCAGCAGCCAGGACAGGGGGCAGGTGGAGCAGTACTTC
TRBJ1-1 TRBD1 TRBV18 NA CASSAWTGTEAFF TGTGCCAGCTCCGCCTGGACAGGCACTGAAGCTTTCTTT
TRBJ1-2 NA TRBV5-1 once CASSLGAGASNYGYTF TGCGCCAGCAGCTTGGGGGCGGGCGCATCTAACTATGGCTACACCTTC
TRBJ2-7 NA TRBV30 NA CAWSLGARDEQYF TGTGCCTGGAGTTTGGGGGCGCGTGACGAGCAGTACTTC
TRBJ2-5 TRBD2 TRBV14 NA CASSHLDGLAGVKETQYF TGTGCCAGCAGCCACCTGGACGGGCTAGCGGGGGTGAAAGAGACCCAGTACTTC
TRBJ2-7 NA TRBV5-8 once CASSSRAGGYEQYF TGTGCCAGCTCCTCCAGGGCAGGGGGGTACGAGCAGTACTTC
TRBJ1-6 NA TRBV30 few CAWSRGQLSSYNSPLHF TGTGCCTGGAGTCGCGGACAGCTAAGCTCCTATAATTCACCCCTCCACTTT
TRBJ2-1 NA TRBV6-5 few CASSYVRGPSNEQFF TGTGCCAGCAGTTACGTCAGGGGACCAAGCAATGAGCAGTTCTTC
TRBJ1-3 NA TRBV18 NA CASSPIPRGSGNTIYF TGTGCCAGCTCGCCGATCCCCAGGGGCTCTGGAAACACCATATATTTT
TRBJ1-2 TRBD1 TRBV2 NA CASTTGGDYYGYTF TGTGCCAGCACGACAGGGGGCGACTACTATGGCTACACCTTC
TRBJ2-5 NA TRBV5-1 once CASSLGVGGTQETQYF TGCGCCAGCAGCTTGGGGGTCGGGGGAACCCAAGAGACCCAGTACTTC
TRBJ2-7 TRBD1 TRBV5-5 NA CARIHRDRSYEQYF TGTGCCAGAATCCACAGGGACAGATCCTACGAGCAGTACTTC
TRBJ2-5 NA TRBV29-1 NA CSVEPTGRGETQYF TGCAGCGTTGAGCCTACAGGGCGCGGGGAGACCCAGTACTTC
TRBJ1-1 NA TRBV15 NA CATSLSDIGTITEAFF TGTGCCACCAGCCTCTCGGACATCGGTACGATCACTGAAGCTTTCTTT
TRBJ2-5 NA TRBV9 NA CASSVDSGAFDGTQYF TGTGCCAGCAGCGTCGACAGTGGGGCCTTTGATGGGACCCAGTACTTC
TRBJ2-5 NA TRBV7-3 NA CASSSTGRTAGSQETQYF TGTGCCAGCAGCTCAACAGGGAGAACAGCGGGAAGCCAAGAGACCCAGTACTTC
TRBJ1-5 NA TRBV30 NA CAWSTGLYGNQPQHF TGTGCCTGGTCTACAGGCCTTTATGGCAATCAGCCCCAGCATTTT
TRBJ2-5 TRBD1 TRBV11-2 NA CASRSHRGSSQETQYF TGTGCCAGCAGATCCCACAGGGGATCCTCCCAAGAGACCCAGTACTTC
TRBJ1-4 NA TRBV5-5 NA CASSLGLNEKLFF TGTGCCAGCAGCCTGGGTCTTAATGAAAAACTGTTTTTT
TRBJ1-1 NA TRBV7-8 NA CASSLGNPVLDTEAFF TGTGCCAGCAGCCTCGGTAACCCGGTCCTCGACACTGAAGCTTTCTTT
TRBJ2-3 TRBD2 TRBV4-1 NA CASSQGLAGGYTQYF TGCGCCAGCAGCCAAGGACTAGCGGGGGGCTATACGCAGTATTTT
TRBJ2-6 TRBD1 TRBV19 NA CASSARDRGLSGANVLTF TGTGCCAGTAGTGCCCGGGACAGGGGTCTCTCTGGGGCCAACGTCCTGACTTTC
TRBJ1-2 NA TRBV28 NA CASSLGGDSYGYTF TGTGCCAGCAGTTTGGGGGGAGACAGCTATGGCTACACCTTC
TRBJ2-6 NA TRBV5-1 NA CASSLGASDGANVLTF TGCGCCAGCAGCTTGGGGGCTAGCGATGGGGCCAACGTCCTGACTTTC
TRBJ2-2 TRBD1 TRBV7-8 NA CASSPRGPLSTGELFF TGTGCCAGCAGCCCCAGGGGGCCATTAAGCACCGGGGAGCTGTTTTTT
TRBJ2-7 NA TRBV5-1 once CASSLGHDEQYF TGCGCCAGCAGCCTGGGACACGACGAGCAGTACTTC
TRBJ1-1 NA TRBV11-1 NA CASSLYPPGRTEAFF TGTGCCAGCAGCTTATACCCGCCAGGGAGGACTGAAGCTTTCTTT
TRBJ1-6 TRBD1 TRBV6-1 NA CASSEAGQGVHNSPLHF TGTGCCAGCAGTGAAGCGGGACAGGGGGTACATAATTCACCCCTCCACTTT
TRBJ2-2 NA TRBV19 once CASTVQENTGELFF TGTGCCAGTACCGTACAGGAAAACACCGGGGAGCTGTTTTTT
TRBJ2-7 TRBD2 TRBV4-1 NA CASSLSAGLAGGPYEQYF TGCGCCAGCAGCCTCTCAGCGGGATTAGCGGGGGGGCCTTACGAGCAGTACTTC
TRBJ1-6 NA TRBV30 NA CAWTPQVGGKYSSPLHF TGTGCCTGGACCCCCCAGGTGGGGGGAAAATATTCGTCACCCCTCCACTTT
TRBJ2-2 TRBD2 TRBV5-1 NA CASSLASGGAGVDTGELFF TGCGCCAGCAGCTTGGCCAGCGGGGGGGCCGGTGTTGACACCGGGGAGCTGTTTTTT
TRBJ1-1 NA TRBV5-1 NA CASIGGDDEAFF TGCGCCAGCATCGGCGGCGATGATGAAGCTTTCTTT
TRBJ1-4 NA TRBV27 NA CASSFRVNEKLFF TGTGCCAGCAGTTTTAGAGTTAATGAAAAACTGTTTTTT
TRBJ2-7 TRBD2 TRBV2 NA CASSGTSGDEQYF TGTGCCAGCAGTGGGACTAGCGGGGACGAGCAGTACTTC
TRBJ1-6 TRBD1 TRBV5-1 few CASSRPTGLDSPLHF TGCGCCAGCAGCCGACCGACAGGGCTAGATTCACCCCTCCACTTT
TRBJ1-2 NA TRBV6-5 NA CASSYSVVGRGYTF TGTGCCAGCAGTTACTCCGTGGTGGGGCGCGGCTACACCTTC
TRBJ1-2 TRBD1 TRBV28 once CASSQAGTGGFVYGYTF TGTGCCAGCAGCCAGGCTGGGACAGGGGGCTTCGTTTATGGCTACACCTTC
TRBJ2-5 TRBD2 TRBV6-5 NA CASSPTLAGVETQYF TGTGCCAGCAGTCCTACTCTAGCGGGGGTAGAGACCCAGTACTTC
TRBJ2-7 TRBD1 TRBV30 NA CAWGTGIHEQYF TGTGCCTGGGGGACAGGGATCCACGAGCAGTACTTC
TRBJ1-1 TRBD1 TRBV13 NA CASSTGTGGILGTEAFF TGTGCCAGCAGCACCGGGACAGGGGGCATATTAGGTACTGAAGCTTTCTTT
TRBJ1-3 NA TRBV9 NA CASSDRQYSGNTIYF TGTGCCAGCAGCGACCGACAGTACTCTGGAAACACCATATATTTT
TRBJ2-1 NA TRBV5-5 NA CASSSLSSNEQFF TGTGCCAGCAGCTCCCTCTCCAGCAATGAGCAGTTCTTC
TRBJ1-1 TRBD1 TRBV6-4 NA CASRRQGADTEAFF TGTGCCAGCCGCCGACAGGGGGCTGACACTGAAGCTTTCTTT
TRBJ1-1 TRBD1 TRBV2 NA CASKDREGSTEAFF TGTGCCAGCAAGGACAGGGAAGGGAGCACTGAAGCTTTCTTT